This T cell receptor beta chain is from a study of T cells after yellow fever vaccination. CDR1 is SGHRS, CDR2 YFSETQ, per germline. The CDR3 length is 15 residues. The V end was cut by 4 bases, the J end by 3 bases, with 16 bases between. This clonotype came up many times. Researchers made TCR cDNA using 5'RACE template switching, and this step added a universal primer site and UMIs. TCRdb redid the calling of the 5' RACE reads with MiXCR, one entry per CDR3 protein. This table holds 170,000 or so distinct CDR3 sequences, roughly 6.2% found once. This sequence originates from a young man who received the YFV17D yellow fever vaccine. The sample was CD4+ T cells sorted from PBMCs, taken on the day of the first yellow fever vaccination. This chain connects TRBV5-1 to TRBJ2-5; the D gene is possibly TRBD1 (7 bases). Here the CDR3 reads CASSPQGGTEETQYF. The CDR3 region has the DNA TGCGCCAGCAGCCCACAAGGCGGGACAGAAGAGACCCAGTACTTC.